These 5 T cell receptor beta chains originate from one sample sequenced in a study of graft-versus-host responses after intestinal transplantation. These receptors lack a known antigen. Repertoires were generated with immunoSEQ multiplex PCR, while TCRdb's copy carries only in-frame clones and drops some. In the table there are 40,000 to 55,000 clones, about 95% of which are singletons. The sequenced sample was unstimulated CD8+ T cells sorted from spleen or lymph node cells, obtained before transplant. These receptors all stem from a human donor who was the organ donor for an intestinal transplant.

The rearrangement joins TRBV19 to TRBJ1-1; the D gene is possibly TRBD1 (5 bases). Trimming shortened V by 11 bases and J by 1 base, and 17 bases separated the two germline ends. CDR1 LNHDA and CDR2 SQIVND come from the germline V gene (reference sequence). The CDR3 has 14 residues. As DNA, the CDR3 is TGTGCCGCTCACTCTTGGGGCCAGAACACTGAAGCTTTCTTT. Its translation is CAAHSWGQNTEAFF.

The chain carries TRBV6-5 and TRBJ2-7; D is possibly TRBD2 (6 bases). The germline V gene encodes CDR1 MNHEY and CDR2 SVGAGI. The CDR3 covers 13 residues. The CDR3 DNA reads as TGTGCAGCCCAGGCAGGGAGGTCCTACGAGCAGTACTTC. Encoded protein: CAAQAGRSYEQYF.

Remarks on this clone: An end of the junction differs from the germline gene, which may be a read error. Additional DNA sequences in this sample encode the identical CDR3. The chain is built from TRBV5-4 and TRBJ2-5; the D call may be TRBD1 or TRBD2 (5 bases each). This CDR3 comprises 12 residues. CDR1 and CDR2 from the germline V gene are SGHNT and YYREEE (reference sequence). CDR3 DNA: TGTGCCAGCAGCCTCCCCGTGGGGACCCAATACTTC. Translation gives CASSLPVGTQYF.

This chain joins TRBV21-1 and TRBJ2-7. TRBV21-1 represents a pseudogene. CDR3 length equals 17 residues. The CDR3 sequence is CASSKGPGPKVVYEQYF. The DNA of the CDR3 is TGTGCCAGCAGCAAAGGGCCGGGACCGAAGGTAGTCTACGAGCAGTACTTC.

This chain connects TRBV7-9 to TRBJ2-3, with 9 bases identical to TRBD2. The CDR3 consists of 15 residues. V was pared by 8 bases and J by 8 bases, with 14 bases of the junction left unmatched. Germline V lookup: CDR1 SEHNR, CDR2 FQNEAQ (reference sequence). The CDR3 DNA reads TGTGCCAGCTTTATCTCGGCGGGGGGGCTGGGTACGCAGTATTTT. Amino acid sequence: CASFISAGGLGTQYF.